This TCR beta chain was identified during a study of cytomegalovirus exposure and HLA in healthy donors. On the study more broadly: Unique TCR beta sequences numbering 95 million to 130 million came from around 180 million T cells in an earlier analysis.

The CDR3 consists of 15 residues. From germline, CDR1 is SGDLS and CDR2 YYNGEE. With V trimmed by 4 bases and J by 0 bases, 4 bases remained unmatched. Study outcomes and limitations: Association with HLA alleles at 0.05 false discovery rate was found for some 18,000 TCR beta sequences in a later analysis. Despite most TCR sequences being rare, some public TCRs occurred in many donors. Clonal expansion was found to be greater in HLA-associated TCR beta chains than in equally common others in a later analysis.

Primers included in the PCR were 60 Vbeta and 13 Jbeta primers. Assay: immunoSEQ multiplex PCR; the TCRdb copy retains only in-frame clones and omits some. The sample yields roughly 130,000 clones, around 80% seen once. Concerning this clone: Antigen: not known.

The sample taken for sequencing was PBMCs. The V gene is TRBV9, the J gene TRBJ2-1, with 7 bases aligning to TRBD2. The TCR was taken from a human donor in good health. For the CDR3, the DNA is TGTGCCAGCAGCCCCGGGGGGAGCTCCTACAATGAGCAGTTCTTC. Amino acid sequence: CASSPGGSSYNEQFF.